Following are 20 T cell receptor beta chains from one sample sequenced in a study of blood T cells in healthy people across ages. Sample-barcoded 5' priming and a J-beta primer mix drove a second PCR of about 6 to 11 cycles. In TCRdb, the 5' RACE reads were re-called with MiXCR into one record per CDR3 protein. In the table there are approximately 730,000 distinct CDR3 sequences, 40% to 45% of which are singletons. Sequencing was carried out using blood. These receptors all stem from a woman between 55 and 75 years old in good health.

The chain employs TRBV6-1 and TRBJ2-5; a weak D match, TRBD1 (5 bases). This CDR3 comprises 18 residues. V shed 1 base and J shed 2 bases, with 20 bases lying between them. CDR1 and CDR2 (germline): MNHNS, SASEGT. The CDR3 reads CASSEVRRVGVQQETQYF. For the CDR3, the DNA is TGTGCCAGCAGTGAAGTGAGGAGAGTAGGGGTCCAACAAGAGACCCAGTACTTC.

The CDR3 spells CASSRSQGPDTQYF. CDR3 nucleotide sequence: TGTGCCAGCAGCCGTTCCCAGGGTCCCGATACGCAGTATTTT. The chain couples TRBV12-3 or TRBV12-4 to TRBJ2-3; maybe TRBD1 (5 bases). The germline V and J ends were trimmed by 6 bases and 6 bases, with 16 bases remaining between them. The length of the CDR3 is 14 residues.

Notes on this clonotype: Since a much larger clone is just one base distant, this may be a read error. The V call is TRBV6-5, the J call TRBJ1-2; 8 bases are shared with TRBD1. CDR3 size: 14 residues. The germline CDR1 and CDR2 sequences are MNHEY and SVGAGI. CDR3 sequence reads: CASSVQGGGRGCTF. The CDR3 bases are TGTGCCAGCAGTGTACAGGGGGGAGGACGCGGCTGCACCTTC.

The chain is built from TRBV6-5 and TRBJ1-2; TRBD1 matches 10 bases. The CDR3 runs 17 residues. The trim removed 3 bases at V and 4 bases at J, leaving 11 bases unmatched. Germline V gives CDR1 MNHEY, CDR2 SVGAGI. The CDR3 DNA is TGTGCCAGCAGTTATGCCCCTCCGGGACAGGGGCCCTATGGCTACACCTTC. Translating gives CASSYAPPGQGPYGYTF.

In its sample, this clonotype was seen a few times. V usage is TRBV2 and J usage is TRBJ2-1; TRBD2 agrees at 15 bases. This CDR3 has 15 residues. The V gene's germline CDR1 is SNHLY and CDR2 FYNNEI. Germline trimming cut 10 bases from V and 7 bases from J; bases unmatched to any gene: 8. CDR3 sequence (DNA): TGTGCCACCCTACTGGGGACTAGCGGGAGGAATGAGCAGTTCTTC. As protein: CATLLGTSGRNEQFF.

This clonotype came up many times. The chain recombines TRBV4-1 with TRBJ2-1, with D perhaps given as TRBD1 or TRBD2 (6 bases each). V lost 4 bases and J lost 5, with 15 bases in between. This CDR3 region has 15 residues. Germline CDR1 MGHRA, CDR2 YSYEKL. The CDR3 nucleotides are TGCGCCAGCAGCCCAGGGGACTGGGGTGACAATGAGCAGTTCTTC. It is translated as CASSPGDWGDNEQFF.

The chain recombines TRBV4-2 with TRBJ1-5; D remains ambiguous. V was shortened by 0 bases and J by 2 bases, with 8 bases between the two germline ends. In germline, CDR1 is LGHNA, CDR2 YNFKEQ. The CDR3 runs 15 residues. This chain's CDR3 is CASSQDYGGNQPQHF. CDR3 nucleotide sequence: TGTGCCAGCAGCCAAGACTATGGAGGCAATCAGCCCCAGCATTTT.

This chain uses TRBV20-1 with TRBJ2-5; TRBD2 aligns across 9 bases. V was pared by 0 bases and J by 1 base, with 3 bases of the junction left unmatched. CDR3 length equals 15 residues. From germline, CDR1 is DFQATT and CDR2 SNEGSKA (reference sequence). The CDR3 DNA sequence: TGCAGTGCTAGAGATCTAGCGGGGTTCCAAGAGACCCAGTACTTC. As protein: CSARDLAGFQETQYF.

This rearrangement joins TRBV29-1 to TRBJ1-4; D may be TRBD1 (5 bases). The germline V and J ends were trimmed by 7 bases and 2 bases, with 11 bases remaining between them. Looked up from germline, CDR1 is SQVTM and CDR2 is ANQGSEA. This CDR3 has 13 amino acids. The CDR3 loop is CSGTWGTNEKLFF. CDR3 bases: TGCAGCGGTACTTGGGGCACTAATGAAAAACTGTTTTTT.

The chain employs TRBV20-1 and TRBJ2-1; 13 bases agree with TRBD2. In germline, CDR1 is DFQATT, CDR2 SNEGSKA (reference sequence). With 5 bases clipped from V and 8 bases from J, the junction kept 18 bases outside the gene matches. The length of the CDR3 is 18 residues. The chain's CDR3 is CSALSGLAGDPTLDEQFF. The CDR3, as DNA: TGCAGTGCTTTATCAGGACTAGCGGGAGACCCAACCTTGGATGAGCAGTTCTTC.

This chain uses TRBV21-1 with TRBJ2-7; the table's D call, TRBD1, has no DNA check behind it. TRBV21-1 is recorded as a pseudogene. The CDR3 has 14 residues. The DNA of the CDR3 is TGTGCCATCGCCCAATACACTGACTCCTACGAGCAGTACTTC. It translates to CAIAQYTDSYEQYF.

The rearrangement joins TRBV12-5 to TRBJ1-1; a weak D match, TRBD1 (6 bases). V was clipped by 6 bases and J by 5 bases, with 16 bases between them. Germline V lookup: CDR1 LGHNT, CDR2 FRNRAP. The CDR3 loop spans 14 amino acids. The CDR3 reads CASGAGAGSTEAFF. CDR3 sequence (DNA): TGTGCTAGTGGGGCGGGGGCAGGGAGTACTGAAGCTTTCTTT.

V is TRBV7-2 and J is TRBJ1-1; D unclear. V was cut by 0 bases and J by 0 bases, with 8 bases left in between. The CDR3 runs to 15 residues. In germline, CDR1 is SGHTA, CDR2 FQGNSA. Here the CDR3 reads CASSLAKGVNTEAFF. The CDR3 DNA follows: TGTGCCAGCAGCTTAGCCAAGGGTGTGAACACTGAAGCTTTCTTT.

CDR3 sequence (DNA): TGTGCCAGCACCCGAGACTCCCTTTACGAGACCCAGTACTTC. It yields the protein CASTRDSLYETQYF. This chain joins TRBV6-6 and TRBJ2-7; unclear D gene. The end of the DNA is better explained by TRBJ2-5, so the J call may be wrong. This CDR3 is 14 amino acids long. Germline V gene data show CDR1 as MNHNY and CDR2 as SVGAGI (reference sequence).

This clonotype showed up just a few times. The chain carries TRBV20-1 and TRBJ2-5; tentative D call: TRBD2 (6 bases). Deletions cut 6 bases from V and 5 bases from J, with 13 bases between. Germline lookup yields CDR1 DFQATT and CDR2 SNEGSKA (reference sequence). The CDR3 loop spans 12 amino acids. In nucleotides, the CDR3 is TGCAGTGCCCCCTCCCGGGGGGAGACCCAGTACTTC. Protein sequence: CSAPSRGETQYF.

The rearrangement links TRBV5-1 to TRBJ2-3, with D possibly matching TRBD2 (6 bases). The V gene lost 3 bases and the J gene lost 4 bases, with 9 bases spanning the gap. Germline V gene lookup returns CDR1 SGHRS and CDR2 YFSETQ. This CDR3 has 13 residues. This chain's CDR3 is CASSSEGPDTQYF. CDR3 sequence (DNA): TGCGCCAGCAGCTCGGAGGGCCCAGATACGCAGTATTTT. The full variable domain, its missing parts supplied by reference TRBV5-1 and TRBJ2-3, is KAGVTQTPRYLIKTRGQQVTLSCSPISGHRSVSWYQQTPGQGLQFLFEYFSETQRNKGNFPGRFSGRQFSNSRSEMNVSTLELGDSALYLCASSSEGPDTQYFGPGTRLTVL.

The genes are TRBV27 and TRBJ2-1, with D tentatively TRBD2 (6 bases). Looked up from germline, CDR1 is MNHEY and CDR2 is SMNVEV (reference sequence). The CDR3 runs 13 residues. The ends were cut back, 8 bases at V and 4 bases at J, with 12 bases in the middle. The CDR3 DNA follows: TGTGCCAGCGGGACTCGAGGGTACAATGAGCAGTTCTTC. Translation: CASGTRGYNEQFF.

The chain is built from TRBV3-1 and TRBJ1-5, with no clear D. Trimming removed 1 base at V and 7 bases at J, with 5 bases between. The CDR3 length is 12 residues. The V gene's germline CDR1 is LGHDT and CDR2 YNNKEL (reference sequence). Here the CDR3 reads CASSQASQPQHF. The CDR3 coding sequence is TGTGCCAGCAGCCAAGCAAGCCAGCCCCAGCATTTT.

There are many counts of this clonotype. The J gene is TRBJ2-7, the V gene TRBV4-3, with TRBD2 matching 10 bases. Germline V CDR1 and CDR2: LGHNA, YSLEER. The CDR3 length is 16 residues. The V segment lost 0 bases and the J segment 4 bases; nucleotides outside the gene matches: 6. Written as DNA, the CDR3 is TGCGCCAGCAGCCAAGATTTCGGAGCGGGAGGGTACGAGCAGTACTTC. As protein: CASSQDFGAGGYEQYF.

Turning to this clonotype: A much larger clone differs from this one at a single base, so this may be a read error. CDR3 DNA: TGTGCCAGCGGCGCCCGGACGGGGTCTAGCACAGATACGCAGTATTTT. It translates to CASGARTGSSTDTQYF. This chain joins TRBV9 and TRBJ2-3, with a tentative D call TRBD2 (5 bases). Germline V gene sequence: CDR1 SGDLS, CDR2 YYNGEE. The CDR3 covers 16 residues. The V end was cut by 7 bases, the J end by 0 bases, with 18 bases between.